Each of the 22 T cell receptor beta chains below was sequenced from the same sample in a study of CXCR3-negative and CXCR3-positive naive CD8 T cells. These TCRs are of unknown antigen specificity. General study results and limits: TRB CDR3s of CXCR3-positive naive cells were more hydrophobic than those of CXCR3-negative naive cells.

The TRB libraries of cDNA were built by UMI-labeled 5' RACE. TCRdb re-called the 5' RACE reads and shows each CDR3 protein once, DNA omitted. In total, the table holds 60,000 to 70,000 distinct CDR3 sequences. The source material was naive CXCR3+ CD8+ T cells from blood. Subset in this sample: CD45RO-CCR7+CD27+CD95- naive CD8+ T cells expressing CXCR3 (TNR3+). These receptors came from a human donor in good health. Some clones in this sample may be carry-over from other donors' samples.

The chain combines TRBV5-1 with TRBJ2-2; there is no DNA to check the TCRdb D call of TRBD2. The length of the CDR3 is 16 residues. Per the germline V gene, CDR1 is SGHRS and CDR2 is YFSETQ. CDR3 amino acids: CASSYLAGENTGELFF.

V and J are TRBV4-1 and TRBJ2-7. The length of the CDR3 is 19 residues. From germline, CDR1 is MGHRA and CDR2 YSYEKL. CDR3 sequence: CASSQDFFGVRLGSDEQYF.

The chain combines TRBV7-3 with TRBJ2-2; TCRdb outputs TRBD1, but without DNA this stays unchecked. The CDR3 consists of 16 residues. Germline CDR1 and CDR2: SGHTA and FQGTGA. CDR3: CAGSLTTGQFIGELFF.

This chain links TRBV18 with TRBJ2-7; TCRdb selects TRBD1, and the lack of DNA leaves this call unchecked. CDR3 length: 15 residues. Looked up from germline, CDR1 is KGHSH and CDR2 is LQKENI. The CDR3: CASSPEGQVSYEQYF.

V gene TRBV7-9 combines with J gene TRBJ2-7; the D gene TCRdb calls, TRBD1, cannot be checked with no DNA. There are 15 residues in the CDR3. Germline CDR1 is SEHNR and CDR2 is FQNEAQ (reference sequence). The CDR3 spells CASSPRTGKAYEQYF.

V and J are TRBV3-1 and TRBJ1-5; TCRdb calls TRBD1, which cannot be checked without DNA. The CDR3 loop spans 13 amino acids. Germline V gives CDR1 LGHDT, CDR2 YNNKEL (reference sequence). The CDR3 loop is CASGTGVNQPQHF.

The chain links TRBV19 to TRBJ2-7; without DNA, the TCRdb call of TRBD1 cannot be checked. The CDR3 has 13 residues. CDR1 and CDR2 from the germline V gene are LNHDA and SQIVND (reference sequence). This chain's CDR3 is CASRLGGSYEQYF.

The chain recombines TRBV28 with TRBJ2-5; no DNA is available, so the TRBD1 call from TCRdb remains unchecked. The CDR3 runs to 16 residues. The germline V gene encodes CDR1 MDHEN and CDR2 SYDVKM. The CDR3 sequence is CASTTTENYPQETQYF.

This rearrangement joins TRBV12-3 or TRBV12-4 to TRBJ2-3; without DNA, the TCRdb call of TRBD2 cannot be checked. The CDR3 has 12 amino acids. The CDR3 loop is CASSLLQEGRHF.

This chain uses TRBV5-1 with TRBJ2-5; TCRdb selects TRBD2, and the lack of DNA leaves this call unchecked. Germline V gene data show CDR1 as SGHRS and CDR2 as YFSETQ. The CDR3 spans 15 residues. CDR3: CASSFDYDGQETQYF.

The rearrangement uses TRBV5-1 and TRBJ2-3; the TCRdb D gene call, TRBD1, has no DNA to confirm it. This CDR3 is built from 16 residues. Germline V gene data show CDR1 as SGHRS and CDR2 as YFSETQ. CDR3 sequence: CASSSLTGSLPDTQYF.

The chain carries TRBV5-1 and TRBJ1-1; TCRdb lists TRBD1, though no DNA is available to test this call. Germline CDR1 reads SGHRS; CDR2 reads YFSETQ. CDR3 length: 15 amino acids. The CDR3 is CASSRGQGARTEAFF.

The V gene is TRBV7-3, the J gene TRBJ2-3. Germline assignment: CDR1 SGHTA and CDR2 FQGTGA. CDR3 size: 15 residues. The CDR3: CASSLTGLDTDTQYF.

The chain uses TRBV7-2 and TRBJ2-7; TCRdb proposes TRBD2, but this gene call is untestable without DNA. Germline CDR1 SGHTA, CDR2 FQGNSA. This CDR3 is built from 13 residues. This CDR3 reads CASSVKLAGDPLF.

V is TRBV11-2 and J is TRBJ2-5; TCRdb's D call of TRBD2 is untestable without DNA. The CDR3 has 17 amino acids. Germline CDR1 SGHAT, CDR2 FQNNGV. The CDR3 reads CASSLVVSGGNQETQYF.

The V gene is TRBV11-2, the J gene TRBJ1-3; the TRBD1 assignment by TCRdb is unverifiable without DNA. The CDR3 spans 17 residues. Germline assignment: CDR1 SGHAT and CDR2 FQNNGV. The CDR3: CASSLERVRSSGNTIYF.

The gene calls are TRBV7-8 and TRBJ2-7. The CDR3 loop spans 15 amino acids. CDR1 is SGHVS, CDR2 FQNEAQ, per germline. The CDR3 loop reads CASSLAGAGTYEQYF.

V gene TRBV20-1 combines with J gene TRBJ2-1. This CDR3 is built from 15 residues. Germline CDR1 and CDR2: DFQATT and SNEGSKA (reference sequence). CDR3 in amino acids: CSASDYPSSYNEQFF.

The chain uses TRBV29-1 and TRBJ1-2; TCRdb gives TRBD1 as the D gene, but with no DNA this cannot be confirmed. The CDR3 extends over 11 amino acids. Germline lookup yields CDR1 SQVTM and CDR2 ANQGSEA. CDR3 in amino acids: CSDLTGAGYTF. Filled out from reference TRBV29-1 and TRBJ1-2, the complete variable domain reads SAVISQKPSRDICQRGTSLTIQCQVDSQVTMMFWYRQQPGQSLTLIATANQGSEATYESGFVIDKFPISRPNLTFSTLTVSNMSPEDSSIYLCSDLTGAGYTFGSGTRLTVV.

The chain uses TRBV14 and TRBJ1-1; TCRdb returns TRBD1, unconfirmable since there is no DNA. This CDR3 is 17 amino acids long. CDR1 and CDR2 (germline): SGHDN, FVKESK. The CDR3 region is CASSQDMDRGVNTEAFF.

The rearrangement joins TRBV12-3 or TRBV12-4 to TRBJ1-4. The CDR3 contains 13 residues. The CDR3 is CASRSSVGEKLFF.

The chain recombines TRBV29-1 with TRBJ2-1. The germline CDR1 and CDR2 sequences are SQVTM and ANQGSEA. CDR3 length: 11 amino acids. The CDR3 protein is CSGTSYNEQFF.